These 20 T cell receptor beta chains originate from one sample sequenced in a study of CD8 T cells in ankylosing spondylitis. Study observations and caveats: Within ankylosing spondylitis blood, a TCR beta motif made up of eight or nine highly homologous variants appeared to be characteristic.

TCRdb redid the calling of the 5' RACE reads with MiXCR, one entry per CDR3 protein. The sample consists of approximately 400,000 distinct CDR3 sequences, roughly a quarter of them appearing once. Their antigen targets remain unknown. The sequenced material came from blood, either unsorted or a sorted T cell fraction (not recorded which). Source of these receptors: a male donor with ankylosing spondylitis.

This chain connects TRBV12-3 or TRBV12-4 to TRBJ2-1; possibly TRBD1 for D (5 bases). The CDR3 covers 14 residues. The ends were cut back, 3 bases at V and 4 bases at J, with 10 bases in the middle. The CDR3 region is CASSLTERYNEQFF. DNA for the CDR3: TGTGCCAGCAGTTTGACAGAGAGGTACAATGAGCAGTTCTTC.

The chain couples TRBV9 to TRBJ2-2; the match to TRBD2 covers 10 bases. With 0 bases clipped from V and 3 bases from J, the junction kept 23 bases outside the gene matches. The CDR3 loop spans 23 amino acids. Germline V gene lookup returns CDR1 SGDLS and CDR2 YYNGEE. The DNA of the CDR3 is TGTGCCAGCAGCGTAGAAGTCAGGGGGAGTCGGGGCGGGACTAGCGCACACACCGGGGAGCTGTTTTTT. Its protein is CASSVEVRGSRGGTSAHTGELFF.

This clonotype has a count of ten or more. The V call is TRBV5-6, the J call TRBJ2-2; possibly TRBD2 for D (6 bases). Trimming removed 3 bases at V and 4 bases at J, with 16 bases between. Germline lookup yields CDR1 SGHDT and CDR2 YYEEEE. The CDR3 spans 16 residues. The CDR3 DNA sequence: TGTGCCAGCAGCTCCGGGACTCGGGGGTCCACCGGGGAGCTGTTTTTT. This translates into CASSSGTRGSTGELFF.

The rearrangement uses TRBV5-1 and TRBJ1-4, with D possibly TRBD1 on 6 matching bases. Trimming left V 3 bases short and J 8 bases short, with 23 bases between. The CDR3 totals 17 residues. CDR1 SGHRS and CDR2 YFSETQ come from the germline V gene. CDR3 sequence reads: CASSSGTPQGFGEKLFF. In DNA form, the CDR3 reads TGCGCCAGCAGCTCTGGGACACCCCAAGGTTTTGGAGAAAAACTGTTTTTT.

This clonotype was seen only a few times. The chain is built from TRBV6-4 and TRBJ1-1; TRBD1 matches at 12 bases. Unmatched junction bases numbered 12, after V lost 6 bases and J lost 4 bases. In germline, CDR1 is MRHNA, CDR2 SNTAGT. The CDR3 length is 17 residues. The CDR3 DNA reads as TGTGCCAGCAGCCCGGGACAGGGGGCATTGTATGGCACTGAAGCTTTCTTT. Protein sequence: CASSPGQGALYGTEAFF.

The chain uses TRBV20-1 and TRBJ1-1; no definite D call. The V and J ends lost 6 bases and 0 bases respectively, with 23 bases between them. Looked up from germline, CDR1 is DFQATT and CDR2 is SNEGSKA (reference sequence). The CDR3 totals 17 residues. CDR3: CSAYSWQHLTMNTEAFF. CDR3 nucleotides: TGCAGTGCATACTCTTGGCAGCACCTAACAATGAACACTGAAGCTTTCTTT.

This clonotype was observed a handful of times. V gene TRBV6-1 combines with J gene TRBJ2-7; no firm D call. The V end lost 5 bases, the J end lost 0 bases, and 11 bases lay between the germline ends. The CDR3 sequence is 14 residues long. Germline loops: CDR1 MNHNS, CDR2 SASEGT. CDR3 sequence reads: CASSISRSSYEQYV. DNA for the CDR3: TGTGCCAGCAGTATTTCTAGGAGCTCCTACGAGCAGTACGTC.

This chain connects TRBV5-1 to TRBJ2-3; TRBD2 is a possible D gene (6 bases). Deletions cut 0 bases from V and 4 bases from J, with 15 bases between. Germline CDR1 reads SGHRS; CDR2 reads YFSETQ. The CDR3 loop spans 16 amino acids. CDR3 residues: CASSLERGSRSDTQYF. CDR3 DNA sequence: TGCGCCAGCAGCTTGGAACGGGGGAGCAGATCAGATACGCAGTATTTT.

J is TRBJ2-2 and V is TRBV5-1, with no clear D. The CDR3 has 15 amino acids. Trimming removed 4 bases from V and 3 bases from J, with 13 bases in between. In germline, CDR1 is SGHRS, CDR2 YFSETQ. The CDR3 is CASSAAKGDTGELFF. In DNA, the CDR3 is TGCGCCAGCAGCGCTGCTAAGGGTGACACCGGGGAGCTGTTTTTT.

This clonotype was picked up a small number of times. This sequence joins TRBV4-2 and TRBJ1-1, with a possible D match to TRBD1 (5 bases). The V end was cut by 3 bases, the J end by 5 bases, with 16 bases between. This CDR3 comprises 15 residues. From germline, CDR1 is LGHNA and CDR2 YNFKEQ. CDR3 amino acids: CASSHRFAGRTEAFF. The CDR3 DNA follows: TGTGCCAGCAGCCATCGATTCGCAGGGCGAACTGAAGCTTTCTTT.

The CDR3 DNA follows: TGTGCCAGCAGCCGGACTAGCGGCACAGATACGCAGTATTTT. Protein product: CASSRTSGTDTQYF. The V and J genes are TRBV7-9 and TRBJ2-3, with 9 nucleotides matching TRBD2. The J segment lost 1 base and the V segment lost 5 bases, leaving 1 base of the junction unmatched. Germline V lookup: CDR1 SEHNR, CDR2 FQNEAQ (reference sequence). CDR3 length equals 14 residues.

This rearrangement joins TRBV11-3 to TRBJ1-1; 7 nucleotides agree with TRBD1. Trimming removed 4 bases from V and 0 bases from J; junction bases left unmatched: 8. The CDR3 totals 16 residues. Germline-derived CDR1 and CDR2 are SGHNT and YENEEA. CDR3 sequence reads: CASSSGQASMNTEAFF. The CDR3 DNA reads TGTGCCAGCAGCTCCGGACAGGCCTCGATGAACACTGAAGCTTTCTTT.

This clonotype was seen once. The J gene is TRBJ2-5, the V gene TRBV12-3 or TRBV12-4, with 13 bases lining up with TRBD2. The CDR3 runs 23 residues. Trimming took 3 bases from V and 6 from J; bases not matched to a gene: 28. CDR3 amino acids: CASSLLRDTRSHTSGGVGKTQYF. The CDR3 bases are TGTGCCAGCAGTTTGCTTCGGGACACCCGTTCCCATACTAGCGGGGGGGTTGGAAAGACCCAGTACTTC.

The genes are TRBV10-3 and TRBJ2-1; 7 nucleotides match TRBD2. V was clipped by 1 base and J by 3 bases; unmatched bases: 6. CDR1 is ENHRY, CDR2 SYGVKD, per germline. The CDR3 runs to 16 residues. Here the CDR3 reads CAISEFVGGGYNEQFF. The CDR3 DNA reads TGTGCCATCAGTGAGTTTGTGGGGGGGGGCTACAATGAGCAGTTCTTC.

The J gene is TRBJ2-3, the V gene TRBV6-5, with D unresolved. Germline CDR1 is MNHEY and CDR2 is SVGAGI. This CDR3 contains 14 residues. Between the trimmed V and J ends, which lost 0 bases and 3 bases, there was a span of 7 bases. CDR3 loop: CASSYSFGTDTQYF. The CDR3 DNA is TGTGCCAGCAGTTACTCGTTCGGGACAGATACGCAGTATTTT.

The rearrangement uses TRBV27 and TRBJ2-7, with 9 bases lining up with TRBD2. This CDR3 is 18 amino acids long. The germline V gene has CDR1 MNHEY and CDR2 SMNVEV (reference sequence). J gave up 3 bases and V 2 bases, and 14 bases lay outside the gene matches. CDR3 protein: CASSLRSADVAGVYEQYF. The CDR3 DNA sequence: TGTGCCAGCAGTTTAAGGTCTGCGGATGTAGCGGGAGTCTACGAGCAGTACTTC.

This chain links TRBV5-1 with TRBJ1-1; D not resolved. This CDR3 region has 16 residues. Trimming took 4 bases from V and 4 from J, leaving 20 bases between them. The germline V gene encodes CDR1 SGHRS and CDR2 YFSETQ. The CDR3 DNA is TGCGCCAGCAGCCCGAGCCTGATAAGGGATTTCACTGAAGCTTTCTTT. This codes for CASSPSLIRDFTEAFF.

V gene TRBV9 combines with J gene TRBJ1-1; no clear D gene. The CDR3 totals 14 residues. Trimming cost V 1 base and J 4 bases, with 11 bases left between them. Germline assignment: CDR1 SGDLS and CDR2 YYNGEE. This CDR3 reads CASSVTPLFTEAFF. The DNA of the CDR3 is TGTGCCAGCAGCGTAACCCCCTTGTTCACTGAAGCTTTCTTT.

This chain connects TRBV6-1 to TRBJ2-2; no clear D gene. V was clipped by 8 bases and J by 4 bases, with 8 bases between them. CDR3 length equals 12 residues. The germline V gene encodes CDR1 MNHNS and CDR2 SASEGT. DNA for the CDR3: TGTGCCAGCGCTGTGGTCACCGGGGAGCTGTTTTTT. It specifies CASAVVTGELFF.

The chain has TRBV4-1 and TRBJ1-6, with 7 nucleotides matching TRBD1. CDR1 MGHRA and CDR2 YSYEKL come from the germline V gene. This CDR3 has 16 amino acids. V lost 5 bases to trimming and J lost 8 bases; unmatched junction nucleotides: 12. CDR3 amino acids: CASSLQPGTADSPLHF. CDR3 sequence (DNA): TGCGCCAGCAGCTTACAGCCCGGGACAGCTGATTCACCCCTCCACTTT.